This T cell receptor beta chain comes out of a study of blood T cells in healthy people across ages. About the research overall: About one barcoded beta molecule per two T cells was the capture yield of template switching.

The study drew donors from healthy Caucasian individuals in Russia aged roughly 6 to 90. Every donor gave ten milliliters of peripheral blood. This clonotype occurred many times. The CDR3 spans 15 residues. Germline loops: CDR1 LGHNA, CDR2 YNFKEQ. V lost 0 bases to trimming and J lost 6 bases, with 11 bases between them. PCR was performed a second time for 7 to 11 cycles using a sample-barcoded 5' primer and a J-beta primer mix. TCRdb redid the calling of the 5' RACE reads with MiXCR, one entry per CDR3 protein. This sample has around 1,000,000 distinct CDR3 sequences, with approximately 26% found just once. The same data also contributed to another study, on T cells of mothers and their children. That investigation notes: Related mother-child pairs showed slightly higher but non-significant overlap than unrelated pairs.

This TCR derives from a girl under 10 years old in good health. The chain links TRBV4-2 to TRBJ2-2; D unclear. Sequencing used blood. The CDR3: CASSQDAPVAGELFF. The CDR3 bases are TGTGCCAGCAGCCAAGATGCACCGGTTGCCGGGGAGCTGTTTTTT.